Presented here are 11 T cell receptor beta chains from one specimen sequenced in a study of technical replicates of blood from a few donors. Produced via immunoSEQ multiplex PCR; TCRdb's table is partial and in-frame only. The table has 65,000 to 90,000 clones, over 90% seen once; the top ten hold 4.5% to 5%. The specimen was PBMCs. The receptor set was obtained from a human donor in good health. Some clones in this sample may be carry-over from other donors' samples.

The gene calls are TRBV11-2 and TRBJ2-1; possible D gene TRBD1, 6 bases. The CDR3 has 15 residues. Trimming removed 1 base at V and 2 bases at J, with 9 bases between. CDR1 SGHAT and CDR2 FQNNGV come from the germline V gene. The CDR3 protein is CASSLVRGAYNEQFF. The CDR3 DNA reads as TGTGCCAGCAGCTTAGTCAGGGGAGCCTACAATGAGCAGTTCTTC.

The chain has TRBV6-5 and TRBJ2-7, with D possibly TRBD2 on 7 matching bases. The CDR3 totals 15 residues. Trimming cost V 6 bases and J 2 bases, with 17 bases left between them. Germline CDR1 is MNHEY and CDR2 is SVGAGI. The CDR3 spells CASRGGGGSTYEQYF. The DNA of the CDR3 is TGTGCCAGCAGAGGGGGGGGTGGGAGCACCTACGAGCAGTACTTC.

This rearrangement joins TRBV12-5 to TRBJ2-3; weak D call: TRBD1 (5 bases). The CDR3 has 13 residues. The germline V and J ends were trimmed by 7 bases and 4 bases, with 12 bases remaining between them. Germline V gene sequence: CDR1 LGHNT, CDR2 FRNRAP. The CDR3 loop is CASAKGLADTQYF. The DNA for the CDR3 is TGTGCTAGTGCCAAGGGGTTGGCAGATACGCAGTATTTT.

This rearrangement joins TRBV5-1 to TRBJ2-5, with D possibly TRBD1 on 5 matching bases. With 4 bases removed from V and 2 bases from J, the gap between germline ends came to 9 bases. CDR1 SGHRS and CDR2 YFSETQ come from the germline V gene. CDR3 size: 13 residues. CDR3 sequence reads: CASSLGQQETQYF. The CDR3 coding sequence is TGCGCCAGCAGCCTCGGACAACAAGAGACCCAGTACTTC.

This chain joins TRBV5-6 and TRBJ1-1; D is uncertain. CDR3 length: 13 residues. V lost 5 bases to trimming and J lost 7 bases, with 15 bases between them. Germline values: CDR1 SGHDT, CDR2 YYEEEE. CDR3 DNA sequence: TGTGCCAGCAGACGGGGTCCAAGCTATGAAGCTTTCTTT. It specifies CASRRGPSYEAFF.

V is TRBV6-1 and J is TRBJ2-3; possible D gene TRBD2, 5 bases. CDR1 MNHNS and CDR2 SASEGT come from the germline V gene. CDR3 length equals 15 residues. V lost 2 bases and J lost 2, with 11 bases in between. CDR3 nucleotide sequence: TGTGCCAGCAGTGAATACGGTCGGGACACAGATACGCAGTATTTT. This codes for CASSEYGRDTDTQYF.

There are a few counts of this clone. CDR3 residues: CASSLGTSGLGGELFF. The DNA for the CDR3 is TGTGCCAGCAGCCTGGGGACTAGCGGGTTAGGCGGGGAGCTGTTTTTT. The rearrangement uses TRBV7-3 and TRBJ2-2; TRBD2 matches 12 bases. After removal of 5 bases from V and 7 bases from J, the junction contained 8 bases not matched to a gene. CDR1 SGHTA and CDR2 FQGTGA come from the germline V gene. CDR3 length: 16 amino acids.

The chain has TRBV7-8 and TRBJ2-7; D gene ambiguous. The germline V gene has CDR1 SGHVS and CDR2 FQNEAQ. The CDR3 runs to 15 residues. Trimming took off 1 base at V and 3 bases at J, with 13 bases between the two ends. Written as DNA, the CDR3 is TGTGCCAGCAGCTTAGTACAGCAGGCTTTCTACGAGCAGTACTTC. Encoded protein: CASSLVQQAFYEQYF.

V and J are TRBV30 and TRBJ2-3; 8 nucleotides match TRBD1. J was trimmed by 5 bases and V by 2 bases; bases with no gene match: 6. This CDR3 is 14 amino acids long. From germline, CDR1 is GTSNPN and CDR2 SVGIG (reference sequence). The CDR3 nucleotides are TGTGCCTGGAGTACAGGGGGACTGGGAGATACGCAGTATTTT. Its protein is CAWSTGGLGDTQYF.

This rearrangement joins TRBV2 to TRBJ1-6; possibly TRBD1 for D (5 bases). Germline V gives CDR1 SNHLY, CDR2 FYNNEI. The CDR3 loop spans 16 amino acids. Between the trimmed V and J ends, which lost 2 bases and 10 bases, there was a span of 18 bases. The CDR3 spells CASSEFGGNNGSPLHF. The CDR3, as DNA: TGTGCCAGCAGTGAATTCGGGGGAAATAATGGATCACCCCTCCACTTT.

The chain joins TRBV6-1 to TRBJ2-1, with TRBD2 matching 12 bases. V was pared by 0 bases and J by 9 bases, with 3 bases of the junction left unmatched. Germline V gene data show CDR1 as MNHNS and CDR2 as SASEGT. The CDR3 has 15 amino acids. DNA for the CDR3: TGTGCCAGCAGTGAAGCGTCTAGCGGGAGGGGTGAGCAGTTCTTC. Protein sequence: CASSEASSGRGEQFF.